A selection of T cell receptor beta chains follows, all from one sample in a study of T cell repertoires in cytomegalovirus infection. A single record per CDR3 protein comes from TCRdb applying MiXCR to the reads. The sample has around 280,000 distinct CDR3 sequences; 12% to 15% are singletons. The sample consisted of PBMCs. The origin of the receptors is a human donor in good health (CMV status not recorded). Some clones in this sample may be carry-over from other donors' samples. Both conserved end residues are part of each CDR3. The order of the fields is CDR3 length, J gene, D gene, V gene, clone size, CDR3 protein, CDR3 DNA. D genes are given only for firm matches. A row's size may be missing; if present it is once, few, many or a size class.

16,TRBJ2-7,NA,TRBV7-2,many,CASSLVGGVMGYEQYF,TGTGCCAGCAGCTTAGTGGGCGGGGTAATGGGCTACGAGCAGTACTTC
13,TRBJ2-7,TRBD1,TRBV12-3/TRBV12-4,few,CASSNRGRYEQYF,TGTGCCAGCAGCAACAGGGGGAGGTACGAGCAGTACTTC
15,TRBJ1-1,NA,TRBV5-6,NA,CASSLIGLMNTEAFF,TGTGCCAGCAGCTTGATAGGGTTAATGAACACTGAAGCTTTCTTT
13,TRBJ2-3,TRBD2,TRBV7-3,NA,CASSGLATDTQYF,TGTGCCAGCAGCGGACTAGCCACAGATACGCAGTATTTT
17,TRBJ1-5,NA,TRBV6-8,NA,CASSPGATEMGNQPQHF,TGTGCCAGCAGCCCCGGGGCAACGGAAATGGGCAATCAGCCCCAGCATTTT
16,TRBJ2-5,NA,TRBV7-2,many,CASSLYQNYNQETQYF,TGTGCCAGCAGCTTATATCAAAACTACAATCAAGAGACCCAGTACTTC
16,TRBJ2-5,NA,TRBV7-9,NA,CASSPPLTDQVETQYF,TGTGCCAGCAGCCCGCCCCTGACCGACCAGGTGGAGACCCAGTACTTC
14,TRBJ1-1,NA,TRBV19,NA,CASSILRGNTEAFF,TGTGCCAGTAGTATTCTGCGGGGGAACACTGAAGCTTTCTTT
14,TRBJ2-7,NA,TRBV20-1,few,CSARELGGIYEQYF,TGCAGTGCTAGGGAGCTCGGAGGGATATACGAGCAGTACTTC
19,TRBJ2-1,TRBD2,TRBV7-6,NA,CASSLELPGLAGDRNEQFF,TGTGCCAGCAGCTTAGAACTCCCGGGACTAGCGGGAGATCGGAATGAGCAGTTCTTC
18,TRBJ2-1,TRBD2,TRBV20-1,NA,CSARRLAGGGSSYNEQFF,TGCAGTGCTAGAAGACTAGCGGGAGGGGGGAGCTCCTACAATGAGCAGTTCTTC
13,TRBJ2-1,NA,TRBV7-9,many,CASSREINNEQFF,TGTGCCAGCAGCCGGGAGATCAACAATGAGCAGTTCTTC
15,TRBJ1-1,NA,TRBV7-6,many,CASSLMDRLNTEAFF,TGTGCCAGCAGCTTGATGGACAGACTGAACACTGAAGCTTTCTTT
16,TRBJ1-5,NA,TRBV6-2/TRBV6-3,many,CASRDDRLGVNQPQHF,TGTGCCAGCAGGGACGACCGGTTGGGAGTCAATCAGCCCCAGCATTTT
14,TRBJ1-1,NA,TRBV6-4,NA,CASSAGTANTEAFF,TGTGCCAGCTCAGCCGGGACCGCGAACACTGAAGCTTTCTTT
13,TRBJ1-1,TRBD1,TRBV2,many,CANLQGIGTEAFF,TGTGCCAACTTACAGGGGATTGGCACTGAAGCTTTCTTT
13,TRBJ2-7,NA,TRBV20-1,few,CSAPTGTTYEQYF,TGCAGTGCTCCCACAGGGACAACCTACGAGCAGTACTTC
16,TRBJ2-3,TRBD2,TRBV20-1,once,CSARDGTSGSGDTQYF,TGCAGTGCTAGAGATGGGACTAGCGGGAGCGGGGATACGCAGTATTTT
19,TRBJ2-3,TRBD2,TRBV28,many,CASSLKGREAKTSTDTQYF,TGTGCCAGCAGTTTAAAGGGTCGGGAGGCGAAAACTAGCACAGATACGCAGTATTTT
14,TRBJ2-2,NA,TRBV7-3,NA,CASSLAPRAGELFF,TGTGCCAGCAGCTTAGCCCCGAGGGCCGGGGAGCTGTTTTTT
18,TRBJ1-1,NA,TRBV4-1,few,CASSQDFLGIAGHTEAFF,TGCGCCAGCAGCCAAGATTTTTTAGGAATTGCGGGGCACACTGAAGCTTTCTTT
12,TRBJ1-1,NA,TRBV29-1,NA,CSVDAGGTEAFF,TGCAGCGTTGATGCGGGGGGGACTGAAGCTTTCTTT
15,TRBJ2-7,TRBD1,TRBV7-2,many,CASSTRQGGSYEQYF,TGTGCCAGCAGTACCCGACAGGGGGGATCCTACGAGCAGTACTTC
17,TRBJ1-2,NA,TRBV14,few,CASSHQRTSRTNYGYTF,TGTGCCAGCAGCCACCAACGGACCTCCCGCACTAACTATGGCTACACCTTC
14,TRBJ1-6,NA,TRBV3-1,NA,CASSQDRSRSPLHF,TGTGCCAGCAGCCAAGATCGTTCCAGGTCACCCCTCCACTTT
13,TRBJ1-1,TRBD1,TRBV10-2,few,CASRLTGYTEAFF,TGCGCCAGCAGATTGACAGGGTACACTGAAGCTTTCTTT
14,TRBJ1-4,NA,TRBV9,few,CASSPAGTNEKLFF,TGTGCCAGCAGCCCCGCCGGGACTAATGAAAAACTGTTTTTT
14,TRBJ1-1,TRBD1,TRBV19,NA,CASSNRGFNTEAFF,TGTGCCAGTAGTAACAGGGGGTTCAACACTGAAGCTTTCTTT
16,TRBJ2-2,NA,TRBV7-3,many,CASSHPAGLGTGELFF,TGTGCCAGCAGCCACCCGGCGGGACTTGGGACCGGGGAGCTGTTTTTT
15,TRBJ1-1,NA,TRBV5-8,few,CASSSRGGGWTEAFF,TGTGCCAGCAGCTCCAGGGGCGGAGGGTGGACTGAAGCTTTCTTT
12,TRBJ2-3,NA,TRBV20-1,NA,CSANEVTDTQYF,TGCAGTGCTAACGAGGTTACAGATACGCAGTATTTT